The T cell receptor beta chain under discussion was sequenced for a study of T cell responses to AZD1222 COVID-19 vaccine. Germline CDR1 is SGHDT and CDR2 is YYEEEE. With 4 bases removed from V and 7 bases from J, the gap between germline ends came to 17 bases. CDR3 length: 14 amino acids. Study results and limitations: Donors were mostly white British, more females; clonal diversity possibly underestimated. With dominance at 160-218 and 743-854, vaccine-associated CD4 TCRs spanned spike. Samples come after the peak T cell response, not at day 14. Only six people who got AZD1222 tested seropositive at baseline.

Notes on this clone: The antigen is unknown.

The table came from immunoSEQ multiplex PCR; TCRdb's copy has only in-frame clones and leaves some out. This table has approximately 110,000 clones, around 87% appearing once. V is TRBV5-6 and J is TRBJ1-2; D is perhaps TRBD1 (5 bases). The sequenced sample was peripheral blood, obtained on day 0 of AZD1222 vaccination. This sequence was found in an adult in good health. The CDR3 region has the DNA TGTGCCAGCAGCAGAGGGACGGGGGAGAGTGGCTACACCTTC. Translation gives CASSRGTGESGYTF.